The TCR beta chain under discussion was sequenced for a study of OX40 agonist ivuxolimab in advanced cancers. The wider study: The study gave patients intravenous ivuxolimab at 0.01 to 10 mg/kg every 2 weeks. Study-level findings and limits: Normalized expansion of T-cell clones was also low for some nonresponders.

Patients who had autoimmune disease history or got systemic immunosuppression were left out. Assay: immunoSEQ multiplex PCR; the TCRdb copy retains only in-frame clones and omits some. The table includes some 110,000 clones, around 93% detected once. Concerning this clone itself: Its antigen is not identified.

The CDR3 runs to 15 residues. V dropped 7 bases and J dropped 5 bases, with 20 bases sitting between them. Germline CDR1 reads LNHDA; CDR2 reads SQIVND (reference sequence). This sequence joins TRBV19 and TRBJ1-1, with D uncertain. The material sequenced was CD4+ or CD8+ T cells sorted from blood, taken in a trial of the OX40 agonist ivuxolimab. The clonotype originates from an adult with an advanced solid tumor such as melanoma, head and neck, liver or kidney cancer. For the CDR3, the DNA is TGTGCCAGTATCGGACGTCGTAGTTTGTGGACTGAAGCTTTCTTT. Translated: CASIGRRSLWTEAFF.